These 6 T cell receptor delta chains share one sample of origin, sequenced in a study of gammadelta T cells in human blood. TCRdb reanalyzed the RT-PCR reads using CATT. The sample includes hundreds of delta-chain clones, roughly a fifth seen only once; the top ten take under 30%. The sample comprised Vgamma9Vdelta2 gamma-delta T cells from infant blood. Receptor source: a human donor.

On this clone: An end of the junction differs from the germline gene, which may be a read error. The chain employs TRDV2 and TRDJ2; TRDD3 agrees at 12 bases. The CDR3 contains 16 residues. The germline CDR1 and CDR2 sequences are GEAIGNYY and EKD. CDR3 amino acids: CACDILGDTLTEQLFF. The DNA for the CDR3 is TGTGCCTGTGACATACTGGGGGATACTTTGACAGAACAACTCTTCTTT.

With regard to this clone: A single base separates this from a much larger clone, so it may be a read error. V and J are TRDV2 and TRDJ1, with 10 bases fitting TRDD3. Trimming removed 0 bases from V and 1 base from J; junction bases left unmatched: 1. The CDR3 spans 15 residues. The germline gives CDR1 GEAIGNYY, CDR2 EKD. The CDR3 loop reads CACDTVGDTTDKLIF. In nucleotides, the CDR3 is TGTGCCTGTGACACCGTGGGGGATACCACCGATAAACTCATCTTT.

Judged by abundance, this clone is large. Other DNA sequences within the sample encode an identical CDR3. The rearrangement joins TRDV2 to TRDJ1; the D gene is possibly TRDD3 (6 bases). CDR3 length equals 13 residues. With 0 bases removed from V and 2 bases from J, the gap between germline ends came to 6 bases. Germline assignment: CDR1 GEAIGNYY and CDR2 EKD. The CDR3 region has the DNA TGTGCCTGTGACACCTGGGGGACCGATAAACTCATCTTT. Amino acids: CACDTWGTDKLIF.

This clone is large. This chain joins TRDV2 and TRDJ3, with TRDD3 matching 13 bases. The germline V gene has CDR1 GEAIGNYY and CDR2 EKD. The CDR3 spans 19 residues. With 0 bases clipped from V and 2 bases from J, the junction kept 3 bases outside the gene matches. CDR3 loop: CACDTVLGDTAWDTRQMFF. CDR3 DNA sequence: TGTGCCTGTGACACCGTACTGGGGGATACGGCCTGGGACACCCGACAGATGTTTTTC.

By sample share, this clone is large. The chain carries TRDV2 and TRDJ3; 8 bases agree with TRDD3. Germline trimming cut 1 base from V and 4 bases from J; bases unmatched to any gene: 8. The CDR3 runs to 18 residues. Looked up from germline, CDR1 is GEAIGNYY and CDR2 is EKD. As DNA, the CDR3 is TGTGCCTGTGACACGGGATACGCCTTTCAATGGGACACCCGACAGATGTTTTTC. Encoded protein: CACDTGYAFQWDTRQMFF.

This clone came up once. J is TRDJ3 and V is TRDV2; 13 nucleotides align to TRDD3. Germline V gene data show CDR1 as GEAIGNYY and CDR2 as EKD. V shed 2 bases and J 4 bases; nucleotides not matched to a gene: 7. The CDR3 contains 19 residues. In DNA form, the CDR3 reads TGTGCCTGTGACAAAATACTGGGGGATACGCGTTGGGACACCCGACAGATGTTTTTC. It translates to CACDKILGDTRWDTRQMFF.